The T cell receptor (beta chain) under discussion was sequenced for a study of blood T cell repertoires in COVID-19. Study information: The United States, Italy and Spain supplied acute and convalescent COVID-19 samples. The cDNA or gDNA used as material had been derived from T cells, B-cell-depleted T cells, or PBMCs.

This clone was seen just once. Per the original data handling: Estimates of nucleated cell counts were drawn from the amplification of reference gene primers. Clones were sequenced by immunoSEQ multiplex PCR, and TCRdb holds only the in-frame ones, with some missing. The D gene and trimming were derived from the DNA, and the V and J assignments and clone size from that table. Among about 170,000 clones listed, 84% were seen once. Patients at the Seattle site were enrolled during active infection and followed longitudinally. Trimming removed 5 bases from V and 8 bases from J; junction bases left unmatched: 13. CDR3 size: 15 residues. Looked up from germline, CDR1 is SNHLY and CDR2 is FYNNEI.

This clonotype was obtained from a woman older than 75 with COVID-19, enrolled during active disease. The chain joins TRBV2 to TRBJ1-2, with 8 bases matching TRBD1. The sequenced material came from peripheral blood. The CDR3 sequence: CASSSSTGAWRGYTF. Here the CDR3 DNA reads TGTGCCAGCAGTTCCTCGACAGGGGCGTGGCGAGGCTACACCTTC.